The 15 T cell receptor beta chains reported below all come from one sample, sequenced in a study of blood T cell repertoires in COVID-19. Using immunoSEQ multiplex PCR, the repertoire was profiled, and TCRdb retains in-frame clones only, with some absent. The repertoire consists of roughly 240,000 clones, with approximately 90% occurring once and the leading ten covering approximately 2.5%. The sequencing input was PBMCs or T cells enriched from blood (not recorded which). These receptor sequences come from a woman in her thirties or forties with acute COVID-19.

J is TRBJ1-3 and V is TRBV10-3, with D possibly matching TRBD1 (5 bases). The CDR3 runs to 17 residues. V lost 0 bases and J 3 bases, leaving 15 bases between the germline ends. Germline CDR1 and CDR2: ENHRY and SYGVKD. The CDR3 nucleotides are TGTGCCATCAGTGAGTCCACCCCAGGGTTCGGTGGAAACACCATATATTTT. Protein: CAISESTPGFGGNTIYF.

This sequence joins TRBV7-8 and TRBJ2-7; 9 bases are shared with TRBD1. Germline V gene sequence: CDR1 SGHVS, CDR2 FQNEAQ. After removal of 2 bases from V and 5 bases from J, the junction contained 4 bases not matched to a gene. The CDR3 sequence is 14 residues long. The CDR3 loop reads CASSLRDRVDEQYF. As DNA, the CDR3 is TGTGCCAGCAGCTTACGGGACAGGGTGGACGAGCAGTACTTC.

The rearrangement uses TRBV2 and TRBJ2-2, with 7 bases matching TRBD1. The germline CDR1 and CDR2 sequences are SNHLY and FYNNEI. Trimming removed 5 bases from V and 2 bases from J; junction bases left unmatched: 5. This CDR3 is 15 amino acids long. The CDR3 coding sequence is TGTGCCAGCAGTACCGGACAGGCCAACACCGGGGAGCTGTTTTTT. Translated: CASSTGQANTGELFF.

The CDR3 is CAIPGDTGVGYTF. The CDR3 DNA follows: TGTGCCATACCAGGGGACACCGGGGTTGGCTACACCTTC. The chain couples TRBV7-2 to TRBJ1-2, with D perhaps TRBD1 (6 bases). The germline V gene encodes CDR1 SGHTA and CDR2 FQGNSA. This CDR3 has 13 amino acids. V was trimmed by 10 bases and J by 7 bases, leaving 19 bases between them.

The chain carries TRBV9 and TRBJ2-3; D is unclear. V was clipped by 0 bases and J by 6 bases, with 5 bases between them. The CDR3 covers 12 residues. Germline CDR1 SGDLS, CDR2 YYNGEE. CDR3 amino acids: CASSVDFDTQYF. The CDR3 DNA reads as TGTGCCAGCAGCGTAGACTTCGATACGCAGTATTTT.

V usage is TRBV27 and J usage is TRBJ2-3; 8 positions match TRBD1. Germline V gives CDR1 MNHEY, CDR2 SMNVEV (reference sequence). The CDR3 runs to 13 residues. Trimming took 5 bases from V and 9 from J; bases not matched to a gene: 7. CDR3 residues: CASSPGPGGTQYF. CDR3 bases: TGTGCCAGCAGTCCCGGTCCAGGGGGCACGCAGTATTTT.

Notes on this clone: No DNA is shown, since the ends of the CDR3 on it are uncertain; the CDR3 is the one TCRdb lists. This sequence joins TRBV6-5 and TRBJ2-2; the tabulated D call, TRBD2, remains unverified against the DNA. Termini included, the CDR3 measures 14 amino acids. Per the germline V gene, CDR1 is MNHEY and CDR2 is SVGAGI. The CDR3 loop is CASLRAGDAGELFF.

This clone was counted a few times. The V call is TRBV18, the J call TRBJ1-6; a possible D gene is TRBD1 (6 bases). This CDR3 region has 15 residues. Trimming stripped 0 bases from V and 11 bases from J, with 14 bases between. CDR1 and CDR2 (germline): KGHSH, LQKENI. The CDR3 DNA follows: TGTGCCAGCTCACCACCCGGGACATTCGGGCCACCCCTCCACTTT. Its protein is CASSPPGTFGPPLHF.

The chain recombines TRBV9 with TRBJ2-2; tentatively, D is TRBD2 (5 bases). The CDR3 extends over 15 amino acids. The V and J ends lost 4 bases and 1 base respectively, with 11 bases between them. Germline lookup yields CDR1 SGDLS and CDR2 YYNGEE. Here the CDR3 reads CASSTTGWNTGELFF. The CDR3 DNA follows: TGTGCCAGCAGCACCACGGGGTGGAACACCGGGGAGCTGTTTTTT.

This chain joins TRBV19 and TRBJ1-1; the match to TRBD1 covers 7 bases. The CDR3 spans 14 residues. Germline V gene sequence: CDR1 LNHDA, CDR2 SQIVND (reference sequence). Trimming took 5 bases from V and 1 from J; bases not matched to a gene: 4. The CDR3 nucleotides read TGTGCCAGTAGTCCTGGGACAGAGAACACTGAAGCTTTCTTT. Translating gives CASSPGTENTEAFF.

This chain joins TRBV6-1 and TRBJ1-6, with 11 bases that match TRBD1. Germline V CDR1 and CDR2: MNHNS, SASEGT. The V gene end was trimmed by 3 bases and the J gene end by 7 bases; junction bases not matched to a gene: 5. The CDR3 has 16 residues. The CDR3 nucleotides read TGTGCCAGCAGTGAGGACAGGGGGCGTTTGAATTCACCCCTCCACTTT. The encoded protein is CASSEDRGRLNSPLHF.

This clone was seen a single time. This chain connects TRBV6-5 to TRBJ1-3; D possibly corresponds to TRBD1 (5 bases). V lost 4 bases, J lost 0 bases, and 7 bases lay in between. There are 14 residues in the CDR3. Per the germline V gene, CDR1 is MNHEY and CDR2 is SVGAGI. The CDR3 protein is CASSSGGSGNTIYF. The DNA for the CDR3 is TGTGCCAGCAGTTCGGGGGGCTCTGGAAACACCATATATTTT.

The chain recombines TRBV6-5 with TRBJ1-2; no definite D call. Trimming left V 6 bases short and J 2 bases short, with 10 bases between. The CDR3 length is 13 residues. From germline, CDR1 is MNHEY and CDR2 SVGAGI. The CDR3 protein is CASSLDDNYGYTF. The CDR3 DNA reads TGTGCCAGCAGCCTAGACGACAACTATGGCTACACCTTC.

This clone showed up just a few times. This chain uses TRBV28 with TRBJ2-7; D remains unclear. Looked up from germline, CDR1 is MDHEN and CDR2 is SYDVKM. The CDR3 consists of 14 residues. Trimming pared 6 bases from V and 2 bases from J, leaving 14 bases between. CDR3 sequence: CASSLRPETYEQYF. The CDR3 DNA follows: TGTGCCAGCAGCCTCAGGCCAGAAACCTACGAGCAGTACTTC.

As concerns this clone: This sample includes further DNA sequences coding for the same CDR3. V usage is TRBV7-2 and J usage is TRBJ1-5; D gene unclear. The germline V and J ends were trimmed by 1 base and 2 bases, with 6 bases remaining between them. Germline CDR1 and CDR2: SGHTA and FQGNSA. This CDR3 is built from 14 residues. CDR3 sequence (DNA): TGTGCCAGCAGCTTAGACAGAGGCAATCAGCCCCAGCATTTT. The encoded protein is CASSLDRGNQPQHF.